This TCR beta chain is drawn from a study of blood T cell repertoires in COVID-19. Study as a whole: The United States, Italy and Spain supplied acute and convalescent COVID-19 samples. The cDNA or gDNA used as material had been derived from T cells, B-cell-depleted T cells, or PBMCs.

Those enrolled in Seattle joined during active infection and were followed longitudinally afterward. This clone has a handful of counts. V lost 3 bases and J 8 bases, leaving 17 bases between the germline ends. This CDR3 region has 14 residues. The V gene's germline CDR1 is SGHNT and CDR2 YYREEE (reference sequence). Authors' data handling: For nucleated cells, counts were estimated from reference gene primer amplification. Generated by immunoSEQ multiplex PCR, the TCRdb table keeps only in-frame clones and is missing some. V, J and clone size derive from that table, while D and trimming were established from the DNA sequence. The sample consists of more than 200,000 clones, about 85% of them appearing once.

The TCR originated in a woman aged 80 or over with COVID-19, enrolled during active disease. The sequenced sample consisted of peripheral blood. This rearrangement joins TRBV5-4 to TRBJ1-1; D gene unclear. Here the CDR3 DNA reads TGTGCCAGCAGCTACGGGCTGTTAAGGGAGGAAGCTTTCTTT. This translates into CASSYGLLREEAFF.